Below are 8 T cell receptor beta chains sequenced from a single sample in a study of T cell responses to AZD1222 COVID-19 vaccine. Repertoires were generated with immunoSEQ multiplex PCR, while TCRdb's copy carries only in-frame clones and drops some. This table has 150,000 to 160,000 clones, roughly nine tenths appearing once. The sample in question was peripheral blood, obtained after recovery from COVID-19. These receptors were taken from an adult who had recovered from COVID-19.

The V call is TRBV7-2, the J call TRBJ2-3; D is undetermined. CDR1 is SGHTA, CDR2 FQGNSA, per germline. There are 14 residues in the CDR3. V was pared by 1 base and J by 2 bases, with 7 bases between. CDR3 sequence: CASSLDGNTDTQYF. CDR3 bases: TGTGCCAGCAGCTTAGATGGGAACACAGATACGCAGTATTTT.

The chain links TRBV7-8 to TRBJ1-1; D gene ambiguous. V was shortened by 1 base and J by 5 bases, with 17 bases between the two germline ends. The CDR3 runs to 16 residues. The V gene's germline CDR1 is SGHVS and CDR2 FQNEAQ. The CDR3 protein is CASSLGDFLLGTEAFF. CDR3 nucleotide sequence: TGTGCCAGCAGCTTAGGAGACTTCCTATTGGGTACTGAAGCTTTCTTT.

The chain joins TRBV5-4 to TRBJ1-1; TRBD1 aligns across 7 bases. The CDR3 has 15 amino acids. The germline CDR1 and CDR2 sequences are SGHNT and YYREEE (reference sequence). The V and J ends lost 4 bases and 4 bases, in that order; junction bases with no gene match: 10. CDR3 sequence (DNA): TGTGCCAGCAGCGCACGACAGGGCGCCGGCACTGAAGCTTTCTTT. Its translation: CASSARQGAGTEAFF.

Sample share makes this clone medium-sized. The chain is built from TRBV4-2 and TRBJ2-2; 7 bases align to TRBD2. CDR1 is LGHNA and CDR2 is YNFKEQ in the germline V gene. V dropped 1 base and J dropped 6; count of bases not matched to a gene: 5. This CDR3 contains 15 residues. CDR3 protein: CASSQGTSEAGELFF. As DNA, the CDR3 is TGTGCCAGCAGCCAAGGAACTAGCGAGGCCGGGGAGCTGTTTTTT.

The CDR3: CASSTGTGDTDTQYF. Written as DNA, the CDR3 is TGTGCCAGCAGCACCGGGACAGGAGACACAGATACGCAGTATTTT. The chain employs TRBV7-3 and TRBJ2-3, with 8 bases that match TRBD1. Unmatched junction bases numbered 6, after V lost 5 bases and J lost 2 bases. Germline values: CDR1 SGHTA, CDR2 FQGTGA. The CDR3 runs 15 residues.

This clone was seen a single time. V usage is TRBV18 and J usage is TRBJ1-6; D gene uncertain. V shed 0 bases and J shed 10 bases, with 16 bases lying between them. This CDR3 contains 16 residues. CDR1 and CDR2 (germline): KGHSH, LQKENI. Here the CDR3 DNA reads TGTGCCAGCTCACCACCCTCACGGACGGCCCAATCACCCCTCCACTTT. Translating gives CASSPPSRTAQSPLHF.

The V gene is TRBV13, the J gene TRBJ2-3; possible D gene TRBD1, 6 bases. V was cut by 5 bases and J by 7 bases, with 34 bases left in between. The CDR3 sequence is 20 residues long. CDR1 is PRHDT, CDR2 FYEKMQ, per germline (reference sequence). The CDR3 reads CASSLYLRQRGTSVRNTQYF. The DNA for the CDR3 is TGTGCCAGCAGCCTCTACCTTCGACAAAGGGGGACGTCAGTTAGGAATACGCAGTATTTT.

The J gene is TRBJ1-1, the V gene TRBV27, with 9 bases identical to TRBD1. Germline CDR1 and CDR2: MNHEY and SMNVEV (reference sequence). The CDR3 is made up of 15 amino acids. The V and J ends lost 3 bases and 5 bases, in that order; junction bases with no gene match: 7. The CDR3 sequence: CASSFFGTGRTEAFF. In DNA form, the CDR3 reads TGTGCCAGCAGTTTCTTCGGGACAGGGAGGACTGAAGCTTTCTTT.